The 27 T cell receptor beta chains given below trace back to one sample, sequenced in a study of cytomegalovirus exposure and HLA in healthy donors. 60 Vbeta and 13 Jbeta primers were used in PCR. Libraries were prepared by immunoSEQ multiplex PCR; TCRdb keeps only in-frame clonotypes and omits some of them. The table shows 95,000 to 100,000 clones, with approximately 75% occurring only once. The sequenced sample consisted of PBMCs. The receptors shown here come from a woman aged 35 to 49 in good health and CMV-seronegative.

V and J are TRBV9 and TRBJ1-2, with 9 bases fitting TRBD1. The CDR3 has 15 residues. Germline CDR1 SGDLS, CDR2 YYNGEE. Germline trimming cut 0 bases from V and 6 bases from J; bases unmatched to any gene: 6. The CDR3 sequence is CASSVEDRGGDGYTF. CDR3 nucleotide sequence: TGTGCCAGCAGCGTAGAGGACAGGGGAGGAGATGGCTACACCTTC.

A word on this clone: The sample has other DNA sequences that encode this CDR3 too. The chain combines TRBV7-9 with TRBJ1-1, with D hard to call. This CDR3 has 15 residues. Trimming took 1 base from V and 0 from J, leaving 9 bases between them. Per germline, CDR1 SEHNR and CDR2 FQNEAQ (reference sequence). CDR3 sequence reads: CASSLEGAMNTEAFF. As DNA, the CDR3 is TGTGCCAGCAGCTTAGAGGGAGCTATGAACACTGAAGCTTTCTTT. The whole variable domain, filled in from reference TRBV7-9 and TRBJ1-1, reads DTGVSQNPRHKITKRGQNVTFRCDPISEHNRLYWYRQTLGQGPEFLTYFQNEAQLEKSRLLSDRFSAERPKGSFSTLEIQRTEQGDSAMYLCASSLEGAMNTEAFFGQGTRLTVV.

V and J are TRBV11-3 and TRBJ2-5; TRBD1 matches at 10 bases. The DNA end is a closer match to TRBJ2-7, so the J assignment may be wrong. The germline gives CDR1 SGHNT, CDR2 YENEEA. CDR3 length equals 15 residues. CDR3 sequence: CASSYGQGGAYEQYF. The CDR3 DNA follows: TGTGCCAGCAGCTATGGACAGGGGGGAGCCTACGAGCAGTACTTC.

The genes are TRBV6-5 and TRBJ1-2, with TRBD1 matching 12 bases. Germline CDR1 reads MNHEY; CDR2 reads SVGAGI. V shed 2 bases, J shed 7 bases, and the junction held 5 bases outside the gene matches. The CDR3 length is 15 residues. The CDR3 here is CASSYKWDRGLGYTF. CDR3 DNA: TGTGCCAGCAGTTACAAGTGGGACAGGGGGCTTGGCTACACCTTC.

This rearrangement joins TRBV19 to TRBJ2-1; weak D call: TRBD1 (5 bases). The CDR3 has 13 amino acids. Germline loops: CDR1 LNHDA, CDR2 SQIVND (reference sequence). V was cut by 5 bases and J by 5 bases, with 10 bases left in between. CDR3 in amino acids: CASSLGHNNEQFF. The CDR3 DNA follows: TGTGCCAGTAGTCTCGGACACAACAATGAGCAGTTCTTC. Combining the CDR3 with reference TRBV19 and TRBJ2-1 gives the whole variable domain DGGITQSPKYLFRKEGQNVTLSCEQNLNHDAMYWYRQDPGQGLRLIYYSQIVNDFQKGDIAEGYSVSREKKESFPLTVTSAQKNPTAFYLCASSLGHNNEQFFGPGTRLTVL.

CDR3 DNA sequence: TGTGCCTGGAGATTGGAGATTGACACAGATACGCAGTATTTT. Amino acid sequence: CAWRLEIDTDTQYF. The chain has TRBV30 and TRBJ2-3; no clear D gene. Trimming cost V 3 bases and J 2 bases, with 12 bases left between them. Looked up from germline, CDR1 is GTSNPN and CDR2 is SVGIG (reference sequence). This CDR3 comprises 14 residues.

This clone was seen a few times. A read error may produce the germline difference seen at one junction end. The rearrangement uses TRBV2 and TRBJ2-1; 8 nucleotides match TRBD2. Looked up from germline, CDR1 is SNHLY and CDR2 is FYNNEI. CDR3 length: 12 amino acids. CDR3 sequence: CASSEAPGTSIF. DNA for the CDR3: TGTGCCAGCAGTGAAGCGCCGGGGACTAGTATCTTC.

The J gene is TRBJ2-4, the V gene TRBV7-9; unclear D gene. V was trimmed by 5 bases and J by 0 bases, leaving 8 bases between them. Germline V gene sequence: CDR1 SEHNR, CDR2 FQNEAQ (reference sequence). The CDR3 sequence is 14 residues long. As DNA, the CDR3 is TGTGCCAGCAGCCCCGGGTCAGCCAAAAACATTCAGTACTTC. Its translation is CASSPGSAKNIQYF. Full variable domain (outside the CDR3, taken from reference TRBV7-9 and TRBJ2-4): DTGVSQNPRHKITKRGQNVTFRCDPISEHNRLYWYRQTLGQGPEFLTYFQNEAQLEKSRLLSDRFSAERPKGSFSTLEIQRTEQGDSAMYLCASSPGSAKNIQYFGAGTRLSVL.

In DNA form, the CDR3 reads TGTGCCAGTAGTACCTCCAGGGGGCTAGTTGGGGACACTGAAGCTTTCTTT. Translation: CASSTSRGLVGDTEAFF. The chain recombines TRBV19 with TRBJ1-1; 8 nucleotides align to TRBD1. Germline V CDR1 and CDR2: LNHDA, SQIVND (reference sequence). V lost 4 bases, J lost 3 bases, and 13 bases stayed unmatched. The CDR3 runs to 17 residues.

This clone showed up just a few times. V usage is TRBV10-3 and J usage is TRBJ2-5; D is unclear. The V end lost 8 bases, the J end lost 5 bases, and 9 bases lay between the germline ends. CDR3 size: 11 residues. Germline lookup yields CDR1 ENHRY and CDR2 SYGVKD. This chain's CDR3 is CAIGPWETQYF. DNA for the CDR3: TGTGCCATCGGGCCTTGGGAGACCCAGTACTTC.

The chain couples TRBV7-3 to TRBJ2-7; 9 bases map to TRBD2. The CDR3 runs 14 residues. Trimming removed 1 base from V and 6 bases from J; junction bases left unmatched: 4. In germline, CDR1 is SGHTA, CDR2 FQGTGA. The CDR3 here is CASSLSPAGGEQYF. CDR3 in DNA: TGTGCCAGCAGCTTAAGCCCAGCGGGAGGCGAGCAGTACTTC. The whole variable domain, remainder taken from reference TRBV7-3 and TRBJ2-7, is GAGVSQTPSNKVTEKGKYVELRCDPISGHTALYWYRQSLGQGPEFLIYFQGTGAADDSGLPNDRFFAVRPEGSVSTLKIQRTERGDSAVYLCASSLSPAGGEQYFGPGTRLTVT.

The CDR3 DNA sequence: TGTGCTAGTGGTTTGGCGGGGTCAGATACGCAGTATTTT. Residues: CASGLAGSDTQYF. The genes are TRBV12-5 and TRBJ2-3, with a tentative D call TRBD2 (5 bases). Deletions cut 1 base from V and 4 bases from J, with 6 bases between. The CDR3 runs 13 residues. CDR1 and CDR2 from the germline V gene are LGHNT and FRNRAP.

This clone turned up a few times. The chain is built from TRBV5-1 and TRBJ2-7; 8 positions agree with TRBD2. The CDR3 loop spans 13 amino acids. Germline lookup yields CDR1 SGHRS and CDR2 YFSETQ. Germline trimming cut 5 bases from V and 4 bases from J; bases unmatched to any gene: 5. CDR3 region: CASRVGRAYEQYF. CDR3 DNA sequence: TGCGCCAGCAGGGTCGGGAGGGCGTACGAGCAGTACTTC.

This clone came up once. V is TRBV19 and J is TRBJ2-5; 7 positions agree with TRBD1. The CDR3 loop spans 15 amino acids. Germline V lookup: CDR1 LNHDA, CDR2 SQIVND (reference sequence). The ends lost 5 bases at V and 2 bases at J; junction bases unmatched: 8. The CDR3 DNA reads as TGTGCCAGTAGTTTAATGGGACAGCTACAAGAGACCCAGTACTTC. This sequence encodes CASSLMGQLQETQYF. The full variable domain, with the rest looked up from reference TRBV19 and TRBJ2-5, is DGGITQSPKYLFRKEGQNVTLSCEQNLNHDAMYWYRQDPGQGLRLIYYSQIVNDFQKGDIAEGYSVSREKKESFPLTVTSAQKNPTAFYLCASSLMGQLQETQYFGPGTRLLVL.

This chain links TRBV28 with TRBJ1-2, with 9 nucleotides matching TRBD1. The CDR3 covers 11 residues. CDR1 is MDHEN and CDR2 is SYDVKM in the germline V gene. V trimming: 10 bases; J trimming: 11 bases; junction bases outside the gene matches: 8. In DNA form, the CDR3 reads TGTGCCATCTTACAGGGGGCGGGGTACACCTTC. This encodes CAILQGAGYTF.

This chain joins TRBV4-2 and TRBJ2-2; D remains ambiguous. Trimming cost V 0 bases and J 1 base, with 6 bases left between them. The CDR3 is made up of 15 amino acids. The germline gives CDR1 LGHNA, CDR2 YNFKEQ. This CDR3 is CASSQERMNTGELFF. The CDR3 DNA is TGTGCCAGCAGCCAAGAGCGGATGAACACCGGGGAGCTGTTTTTT.

This rearrangement joins TRBV7-6 to TRBJ2-2; TRBD1 matches at 10 bases. The CDR3 has 16 residues. V dropped 0 bases and J dropped 4; count of bases not matched to a gene: 2. CDR1 is SGHVS and CDR2 is FNYEAQ in the germline V gene. DNA for the CDR3: TGTGCCAGCAGCTTAGCCGGGACAGGGGTCACCGGGGAGCTGTTTTTT. Encoded protein: CASSLAGTGVTGELFF. The whole variable domain, remainder taken from reference TRBV7-6 and TRBJ2-2, is GAGVSQSPRYKVTKRGQDVALRCDPISGHVSLYWYRQALGQGPEFLTYFNYEAQQDKSGLPNDRFSAERPEGSISTLTIQRTEQRDSAMYRCASSLAGTGVTGELFFGEGSRLTVL.

This chain joins TRBV5-6 and TRBJ1-2; no reliable D call. Germline V gene data show CDR1 as SGHDT and CDR2 as YYEEEE. The CDR3 spans 14 residues. The ends were cut back, 5 bases at V and 4 bases at J, with 15 bases in the middle. The CDR3 nucleotides read TGTGCCAGCAGTTGGGATGAGGGCTTCTATGGCTACACCTTC. Protein: CASSWDEGFYGYTF.

As DNA, the CDR3 is TGTGCCAGTAGTCCGTACGGGGGGTTCGCTGAAGCTTTCTTT. Residues: CASSPYGGFAEAFF. The genes are TRBV19 and TRBJ1-1, with D possibly being TRBD1 (5 bases). Trimming cost V 5 bases and J 6 bases, with 16 bases left between them. Germline lookup yields CDR1 LNHDA and CDR2 SQIVND (reference sequence). The length of the CDR3 is 14 residues.

This clone was seen a handful of times. V is TRBV6-4 and J is TRBJ1-2; 10 nucleotides line up with TRBD1. The CDR3 totals 15 residues. In germline, CDR1 is MRHNA, CDR2 SNTAGT. Trimming at V came to 3 bases and at J to 2 bases, leaving 3 bases not matched to a gene. CDR3 DNA: TGTGCCAGCAGTGAAGAGACAGGGGGCAACTATGGCTACACCTTC. This translates into CASSEETGGNYGYTF.

Here the CDR3 DNA reads TGTGCCAGCAGCTTGGCAATATTAGGGCGCGCGGGAGAGACCCAGTACTTC. Translating gives CASSLAILGRAGETQYF. The rearrangement uses TRBV5-8 and TRBJ2-5; the D gene is possibly TRBD2 (5 bases). Germline V gives CDR1 SGHTS, CDR2 YDEGEE. V shed 0 bases and J shed 4 bases, with 19 bases lying between them. This CDR3 is 17 amino acids long.

The V call is TRBV11-2, the J call TRBJ1-1; D ambiguous. V was cut by 5 bases and J by 2 bases, with 18 bases left in between. CDR1 is SGHAT, CDR2 FQNNGV, per germline. The CDR3 has 16 amino acids. CDR3: CASSPEGAYYNTEAFF. The CDR3 bases are TGTGCCAGCAGCCCCGAGGGAGCCTATTACAACACTGAAGCTTTCTTT. Based on the CDR3 plus reference TRBV11-2 and TRBJ1-1, the full variable domain is EAGVAQSPRYKIIEKRQSVAFWCNPISGHATLYWYQQILGQGPKLLIQFQNNGVVDDSQLPKDRFSAERLKGVDSTLKIQPAKLEDSAVYLCASSPEGAYYNTEAFFGQGTRLTVV.

The rearrangement joins TRBV7-2 to TRBJ2-3; 7 bases fit TRBD2. V lost 2 bases to trimming and J lost 6 bases; unmatched junction nucleotides: 11. There are 16 residues in the CDR3. Germline V CDR1 and CDR2: SGHTA, FQGNSA. CDR3 bases: TGTGCCAGCAGCTTAAATGGTCCTAGCGGATGGGATACGCAGTATTTT. Protein product: CASSLNGPSGWDTQYF.

The chain is built from TRBV7-3 and TRBJ2-3; 10 positions match TRBD2. The germline CDR1 and CDR2 sequences are SGHTA and FQGTGA. V lost 5 bases to trimming and J lost 2 bases; unmatched junction nucleotides: 4. This CDR3 is built from 15 residues. The chain's CDR3 is CASSKLAGPTDTQYF. CDR3 in DNA: TGTGCCAGCAGCAAACTAGCGGGGCCCACAGATACGCAGTATTTT.

This clone has a handful of counts. This chain links TRBV6-5 with TRBJ1-5; D ambiguous. In germline, CDR1 is MNHEY, CDR2 SVGAGI. The CDR3 spans 15 residues. The V gene lost 0 bases and the J gene lost 3 bases, with 9 bases spanning the gap. The chain's CDR3 is CASSYSVDPNQPQHF. The CDR3 DNA sequence: TGTGCCAGCAGTTACTCGGTAGATCCCAATCAGCCCCAGCATTTT.

The chain uses TRBV2 and TRBJ2-7, with D perhaps matching TRBD1 (5 bases). Trimming shortened V by 6 bases and J by 4 bases, and 10 bases separated the two germline ends. The CDR3 is 12 amino acids. Germline lookup yields CDR1 SNHLY and CDR2 FYNNEI. DNA for the CDR3: TGTGCCAGCAGGCTGGACATATACGAGCAGTACTTC. Translated: CASRLDIYEQYF.

CDR3 in amino acids: CASSRGDSVSYNEQFF. CDR3 DNA: TGCGCCAGCAGCCGAGGCGACTCGGTCTCCTACAATGAGCAGTTCTTC. This sequence joins TRBV4-1 and TRBJ2-1; the D is unclear. Germline V gives CDR1 MGHRA, CDR2 YSYEKL. The CDR3 sequence is 16 residues long. V gave up 4 bases and J gave up 0 bases, with 13 bases separating them.